This T cell receptor (beta chain) emerged from a study of blood T cell repertoires in COVID-19. CDR3 size: 14 residues. Trimming left V 5 bases short and J 4 bases short, with 15 bases between. Germline loops: CDR1 MDHEN, CDR2 SYDVKM. TCRdb's table, derived via immunoSEQ multiplex PCR, lists solely in-frame clones and lacks some. The data contain 300,000 to 350,000 clones, roughly 90% of them singletons. The rearrangement uses TRBV28 and TRBJ2-7; D is possibly TRBD1 (5 bases). The TCR comes from a woman younger than 45 with COVID-19, enrolled during active disease. The material sequenced was peripheral blood. The CDR3 protein is CASSPSGRAYEQYF. Written as DNA, the CDR3 is TGTGCCAGCAGTCCCTCGGGCAGGGCGTACGAGCAGTACTTC. The full variable domain, rest sourced from reference TRBV28 and TRBJ2-7, is DVKVTQSSRYLVKRTGEKVFLECVQDMDHENMFWYRQDPGLGLRLIYFSYDVKMKEKGDIPEGYSVSREKKERFSLILESASTNQTSMYLCASSPSGRAYEQYFGPGTRLTVT.